The entry that follows covers one TCR beta chain sequence. The antigen is unknown. This CDR3 is also generated by other DNA sequences in the sample. Clones were sequenced by immunoSEQ multiplex PCR, and TCRdb holds only the in-frame ones, with some missing. Here the sample spans tens of thousands of clones, approximately 90% being singletons. These data belong to a study of OX40 agonist ivuxolimab in advanced cancers. Trimming pared 4 bases from V and 4 bases from J, leaving 7 bases between. The CDR3 has 13 residues. Per germline, CDR1 SGHDN and CDR2 FVKESK. Study observations and caveats: Those patients achieving a partial response at 0.1-3.0 mg/kg showed among the lowest clonal expansion.

The sample in question was CD4+ or CD8+ T cells sorted from blood, obtained in a trial of the OX40 agonist ivuxolimab. This sequence was found in an adult with an advanced solid tumor such as melanoma, head and neck, liver or kidney cancer. The genes are TRBV14 and TRBJ2-2; D ambiguous. This CDR3 reads CASSPRLTGELFF. The CDR3 DNA sequence: TGTGCCAGCAGCCCCCGGCTCACCGGGGAGCTGTTTTTT.